This TCR beta chain was sequenced during a study of cytomegalovirus exposure and HLA in healthy donors. A note on this clone: Its antigen is not identified.

Overall study findings and caveats: Sequencing artifact likely explains a cluster of highly shared sequence variants.

Amplification used 60 Vbeta primers and 13 Jbeta primers. Method: immunoSEQ multiplex PCR; TCRdb's copy keeps in-frame clones and lacks some. The table records some 91,000 clones, roughly 67% of them present only once. The source of this sequence is a human donor in good health. Material for sequencing was PBMCs.

The CDR3 sequence: CASSLIAGEGYTF. DNA for the CDR3: TGTGCCAGCAGCTTAATAGCAGGGGAGGGCTACACCTTC. The chain combines TRBV7-3 with TRBJ1-2, with D perhaps matching TRBD1 (6 bases). The length of the CDR3 is 13 residues. V was cut by 1 base and J by 8 bases, with 11 bases left in between. CDR1 SGHTA and CDR2 FQGTGA come from the germline V gene.